Listed below are T cell receptor beta chains from one sample, sequenced in a study of neurological immune-mediated disorders. One entry per CDR3 protein results from TCRdb running MiXCR on the 5' RACE reads. This sample carries approximately 20,000 distinct CDR3 sequences, approximately 2.5% of them seen once, and the ten largest clones take under 7%. Sequencing input: PBMCs. Receptors were obtained from a woman younger than 30 with multiple sclerosis. CDR3s include the opening cysteine and the closing phenylalanine or tryptophan. D genes are given only for firm matches. Part of the rows lack a size; the others show once, few, many or a class for expanded clones.

v_gene: TRBV10-3; d_gene: TRBD1; abundance: many; j_gene: TRBJ2-1; CDR3nt: TGTGCCATCAGTTTCCCAGGGGGCTCTTACAATGAGCAGTTCTTC; CDR3aa: CAISFPGGSYNEQFF
v_gene: TRBV7-6; d_gene: TRBD2; abundance: many; j_gene: TRBJ2-1; CDR3nt: TGTGCCAGCAGAGGGACTAGCGACGATGAGCAGTTCTTC; CDR3aa: CASRGTSDDEQFF
v_gene: TRBV12-3/TRBV12-4; d_gene: -; abundance: many; j_gene: TRBJ1-5; CDR3nt: TGTGCCAGTACCCAGATGGGGGGAGGGCAGCCCCAGCATTTT; CDR3aa: CASTQMGGGQPQHF
v_gene: TRBV7-6; d_gene: -; abundance: many; j_gene: TRBJ2-2; CDR3nt: TGTGCCAGCAGCTTAACTCGGGGGACAGCGGTAACCGGGGAGCTGTTTTTT; CDR3aa: CASSLTRGTAVTGELFF
v_gene: TRBV5-1; d_gene: -; abundance: many; j_gene: TRBJ2-5; CDR3nt: TGCGCCAGCAGCTCCCTACAGGCCCAAGAGACCCAGTACTTC; CDR3aa: CASSSLQAQETQYF
v_gene: TRBV9; d_gene: -; abundance: -; j_gene: TRBJ1-4; CDR3nt: TGTGCCAGCAGCGTAGAGCACAGAATAAATGAAAAACTGTTTTTT; CDR3aa: CASSVEHRINEKLFF
v_gene: TRBV14; d_gene: -; abundance: many; j_gene: TRBJ2-1; CDR3nt: TGTGCCAGCAGCCCGGATTTGAGGGATGGGCCTTTTAGTGAGCAGTTCTTC; CDR3aa: CASSPDLRDGPFSEQFF
v_gene: TRBV3-1; d_gene: -; abundance: many; j_gene: TRBJ1-1; CDR3nt: TGTGCCAGCAGCCACCAGACTGAAGCTTTCTTT; CDR3aa: CASSHQTEAFF
v_gene: TRBV7-8; d_gene: -; abundance: many; j_gene: TRBJ2-1; CDR3nt: TGTGCCAGCAGCTTAGCGTCGAATAACAAAGGGCAGTTCTTC; CDR3aa: CASSLASNNKGQFF
v_gene: TRBV5-1; d_gene: TRBD1; abundance: many; j_gene: TRBJ1-1; CDR3nt: TGCGCCAGCAGCGGAGGGACAGGGGTAATGGCTTTCTTT; CDR3aa: CASSGGTGVMAFF
v_gene: TRBV14; d_gene: -; abundance: -; j_gene: TRBJ1-1; CDR3nt: TGTGCCAGCAGCCAGGTTTTGGGAGAAGCTTTCTTT; CDR3aa: CASSQVLGEAFF
v_gene: TRBV7-6; d_gene: TRBD2; abundance: many; j_gene: TRBJ2-1; CDR3nt: TGTGCCAGCAGCTTAGCGGGAGCGGGAGTTTACAATGAGCAGTTCTTC; CDR3aa: CASSLAGAGVYNEQFF
v_gene: TRBV7-2; d_gene: TRBD1; abundance: medium-sized; j_gene: TRBJ2-5; CDR3nt: TGTGCCAGCAGCTCTTGGGGGACAGGGAAGGAGACCCAGTACTTC; CDR3aa: CASSSWGTGKETQYF
v_gene: TRBV15; d_gene: -; abundance: many; j_gene: TRBJ2-3; CDR3nt: TGTGCCACCAGCAGAGATCGAGGAGATACGCAGTATTTT; CDR3aa: CATSRDRGDTQYF
v_gene: TRBV29-1; d_gene: TRBD2; abundance: many; j_gene: TRBJ2-1; CDR3nt: TGCAGCGTTACCCGTACCGGGGGGGATGAGCAGTTCTTC; CDR3aa: CSVTRTGGDEQFF
v_gene: TRBV20-1; d_gene: -; abundance: many; j_gene: TRBJ2-5; CDR3nt: TGCAGTGCTAGGGAGGGCGGGGCCCAAGAGACCCAGTACTTC; CDR3aa: CSAREGGAQETQYF
v_gene: TRBV5-1; d_gene: TRBD2; abundance: many; j_gene: TRBJ2-5; CDR3nt: TGCGCCAGCAGCGAGACGGGACTAGCGGGAGCAGAGACCCAGTACTTC; CDR3aa: CASSETGLAGAETQYF
v_gene: TRBV29-1; d_gene: TRBD2; abundance: many; j_gene: TRBJ2-1; CDR3nt: TGCAGCGCCGTAGCGGGGACTCTTTACAATGAGCAGTTCTTC; CDR3aa: CSAVAGTLYNEQFF
v_gene: TRBV20-1; d_gene: TRBD2; abundance: many; j_gene: TRBJ2-3; CDR3nt: TGCAGTGCTAGAGCGGGAGGGTCAGATACGCAGTATTTT; CDR3aa: CSARAGGSDTQYF
v_gene: TRBV5-1; d_gene: -; abundance: medium-sized; j_gene: TRBJ2-2; CDR3nt: TGCGCCAGCAGCTCCACCGGGGAGCTGTTTTTT; CDR3aa: CASSSTGELFF
v_gene: TRBV4-3; d_gene: -; abundance: many; j_gene: TRBJ1-1; CDR3nt: TGCGCCAGCAGCCCTCATAAGGGGCCGAGCACTGAAGCTTTCTTT; CDR3aa: CASSPHKGPSTEAFF
v_gene: TRBV5-1; d_gene: -; abundance: many; j_gene: TRBJ2-1; CDR3nt: TGCGCCAGCAGCTTGGATGCGAGCTCCTACAATGAGCAGTTCTTC; CDR3aa: CASSLDASSYNEQFF
v_gene: TRBV7-6; d_gene: -; abundance: medium-sized; j_gene: TRBJ1-1; CDR3nt: TGTGCCAGCAGCTTAGGGGCAGGGGTGATTAACACTGAAGCTTTCTTT; CDR3aa: CASSLGAGVINTEAFF
v_gene: TRBV12-3/TRBV12-4; d_gene: -; abundance: many; j_gene: TRBJ1-2; CDR3nt: TGTGCCAGCAGCTTCACAGGGAACTATGGCTACACCTTC; CDR3aa: CASSFTGNYGYTF
v_gene: TRBV5-1; d_gene: -; abundance: many; j_gene: TRBJ2-2; CDR3nt: TGCGCCAGCAGCTTGGAAGCCAGAACCGGGGAGCTGTTTTTT; CDR3aa: CASSLEARTGELFF
v_gene: TRBV14; d_gene: -; abundance: few; j_gene: TRBJ1-1; CDR3nt: TGTGCCAGCAGCCCAAACTCGGTTTACACTGAAGCTTTCTTT; CDR3aa: CASSPNSVYTEAFF
v_gene: TRBV24-1; d_gene: -; abundance: medium-sized; j_gene: TRBJ2-4; CDR3nt: TGTGCCACCAGTGGGTCTGACGGCAAAAACATTCAGTACTTC; CDR3aa: CATSGSDGKNIQYF
v_gene: TRBV12-3/TRBV12-4; d_gene: -; abundance: many; j_gene: TRBJ1-1; CDR3nt: TGTGCCAGCAGTTTAGCCGTGGGGGGCACGGCGGGCACTGAAGCTTTCTTT; CDR3aa: CASSLAVGGTAGTEAFF
v_gene: TRBV7-2; d_gene: TRBD1; abundance: many; j_gene: TRBJ1-3; CDR3nt: TGTGCCAGCAGCTTCTCACAGGGGGACGGAAACACCATATATTTT; CDR3aa: CASSFSQGDGNTIYF
v_gene: TRBV10-3; d_gene: -; abundance: many; j_gene: TRBJ1-2; CDR3nt: TGTGCCATCAGTGAGTTAACAGGGAGTTATGGCTACACCTTC; CDR3aa: CAISELTGSYGYTF
v_gene: TRBV20-1; d_gene: -; abundance: many; j_gene: TRBJ1-1; CDR3nt: TGCAGTGCTGGAAAGGACAGGAACACTGAAGCTTTCTTT; CDR3aa: CSAGKDRNTEAFF
v_gene: TRBV11-2; d_gene: TRBD1; abundance: many; j_gene: TRBJ1-4; CDR3nt: TGTGCCAGCACCTTAAGACAGGGGGCTGAAAAACTGTTTTTT; CDR3aa: CASTLRQGAEKLFF
v_gene: TRBV18; d_gene: TRBD1; abundance: many; j_gene: TRBJ1-1; CDR3nt: TGTGCCAGCTCCCGGGACAGGGGGCCGTCTGAAGCTTTCTTT; CDR3aa: CASSRDRGPSEAFF
v_gene: TRBV5-5; d_gene: -; abundance: many; j_gene: TRBJ2-5; CDR3nt: TGTGCCAGCAGCTTAAGGGCAGAAGAGACCCAGTACTTC; CDR3aa: CASSLRAEETQYF
v_gene: TRBV24-1; d_gene: TRBD2; abundance: many; j_gene: TRBJ2-5; CDR3nt: TGTGCCACCAGTGGAGCGACGGGGGGACAAGAGACCCAGTACTTC; CDR3aa: CATSGATGGQETQYF
v_gene: TRBV20-1; d_gene: -; abundance: many; j_gene: TRBJ1-2; CDR3nt: TGCAGTGCTAGAGATCCCGCAGGGTACTATGGCTACACCTTC; CDR3aa: CSARDPAGYYGYTF
v_gene: TRBV28; d_gene: TRBD1; abundance: many; j_gene: TRBJ1-3; CDR3nt: TGTGCCAGCGGAGGTCGGGACAGGTACTCTGGAAACACCATATATTTT; CDR3aa: CASGGRDRYSGNTIYF
v_gene: TRBV20-1; d_gene: -; abundance: many; j_gene: TRBJ1-2; CDR3nt: TGCAGTGCTAGAGTTAGCGGGAGGACTGATGGCTACACCTTC; CDR3aa: CSARVSGRTDGYTF
v_gene: TRBV7-2; d_gene: TRBD1; abundance: many; j_gene: TRBJ1-2; CDR3nt: TGTGCCAGCAGCTTGTTCAGGGGGCAGGGCTACACCTTC; CDR3aa: CASSLFRGQGYTF
v_gene: TRBV20-1; d_gene: -; abundance: many; j_gene: TRBJ2-3; CDR3nt: TGCAGTGCTATCATCGGGAGTGGAGATACGCAGTATTTT; CDR3aa: CSAIIGSGDTQYF
v_gene: TRBV18; d_gene: -; abundance: many; j_gene: TRBJ2-1; CDR3nt: TGTGCCAGCTCAGGGACGACAGACAGCTCCTACAATGAGCAGTTCTTC; CDR3aa: CASSGTTDSSYNEQFF
v_gene: TRBV28; d_gene: -; abundance: -; j_gene: TRBJ1-2; CDR3nt: TGTGCCAGCAGTTTTGGCACGCCCGTAAGCTACACCTTC; CDR3aa: CASSFGTPVSYTF
v_gene: TRBV10-3; d_gene: -; abundance: few; j_gene: TRBJ1-2; CDR3nt: TGTGCCATCAGGATGACGGTGGACTATGGCTACACCTTC; CDR3aa: CAIRMTVDYGYTF
v_gene: TRBV20-1; d_gene: TRBD2; abundance: many; j_gene: TRBJ2-1; CDR3nt: TGCAGTGCTACTGAGCGGGAGTACAATGAGCAGTTCTTC; CDR3aa: CSATEREYNEQFF
v_gene: TRBV10-2; d_gene: -; abundance: many; j_gene: TRBJ2-5; CDR3nt: TGCGCCAGCAGTGAGAGGGAGACCCAGTACTTC; CDR3aa: CASSERETQYF
v_gene: TRBV3-1; d_gene: TRBD2; abundance: few; j_gene: TRBJ2-5; CDR3nt: TGTGCCAGCAGCCAAGTTCGGACTAGCGGCCCGCAGGCAGAGACCCAGTACTTC; CDR3aa: CASSQVRTSGPQAETQYF
v_gene: TRBV12-5; d_gene: -; abundance: many; j_gene: TRBJ2-5; CDR3nt: TGTGCTAGTGGTCCCCGGGGTAGCTCTCCCTTCGTAGAGACCCAGTACTTC; CDR3aa: CASGPRGSSPFVETQYF
v_gene: TRBV5-6; d_gene: -; abundance: many; j_gene: TRBJ2-4; CDR3nt: TGTGCCAGCAGCTTAGCAGGGGCCTCCGCCAAAAACATTCAGTACTTC; CDR3aa: CASSLAGASAKNIQYF
v_gene: TRBV15; d_gene: -; abundance: many; j_gene: TRBJ2-3; CDR3nt: TGTGCCACCAGCAGAGGTCCTCGAGATACGCAGTATTTT; CDR3aa: CATSRGPRDTQYF
v_gene: TRBV12-3/TRBV12-4; d_gene: TRBD1; abundance: many; j_gene: TRBJ2-1; CDR3nt: TGTGCCAGCAGCAACCGGGACAGGGTTGTAAATGAGCAGTTCTTC; CDR3aa: CASSNRDRVVNEQFF